The 18 T cell receptor beta chains below were found in one sample sequenced in a study of T cells in Graves' hyperthyroidism and ophthalmopathy. Amplification of TCR beta CDR3 regions was performed using RNA transcripts as template. A first-round RT-PCR of the TCR CDR3 used the HTBI primer set. Each CDR3 protein gets one entry after TCRdb re-called the multiplex PCR reads with MiXCR. The sample consists of 300,000 to 450,000 distinct CDR3 sequences, around 16% of them appearing once. Material for sequencing was blood. These receptors originate from a woman between 18 and 29 years old with Graves' hyperthyroidism that later progressed to Graves' ophthalmopathy.

V gene TRBV20-1 combines with J gene TRBJ1-4; D remains unclear. V lost 6 bases and J lost 6, with 11 bases in between. The length of the CDR3 is 12 residues. The germline gives CDR1 DFQATT, CDR2 SNEGSKA (reference sequence). The chain's CDR3 is CSAIGSYEKLFF. The CDR3, as DNA: TGCAGTGCAATCGGGTCTTATGAAAAACTGTTTTTT.

This clonotype was counted a few times. Being one base from a much bigger clone, this may be a read error. J is TRBJ1-2 and V is TRBV2, with unresolved D. Germline CDR1 reads SNHLY; CDR2 reads FYNNEI. Trimming removed 6 bases at V and 0 bases at J, with 14 bases between. The CDR3 spans 15 residues. The CDR3 loop reads CASRGGTGPNYGYTF. CDR3 coding DNA: TGTGCCAGCAGGGGAGGAACCGGGCCTAACTATGGCTACACCTTC.

This clonotype was picked up many times. CDR3 nucleotide sequence: TGTGCCAGCAGACGCAGGGTCCCAACTAATGAAAAACTGTTTTTT. Translation gives CASRRRVPTNEKLFF. The V gene is TRBV11-2, the J gene TRBJ1-4; D possibly corresponds to TRBD1 (5 bases). V was trimmed by 6 bases and J by 0 bases, leaving 11 bases between them. The CDR3 extends over 15 amino acids. Germline V gene sequence: CDR1 SGHAT, CDR2 FQNNGV.

In this sample, this clonotype turned up a few times. The chain links TRBV5-4 to TRBJ1-1, with unresolved D. This CDR3 is 15 amino acids long. Germline V lookup: CDR1 SGHNT, CDR2 YYREEE (reference sequence). V was clipped by 0 bases and J by 4 bases, with 13 bases between them. The CDR3 bases are TGTGCCAGCAGCTTGGAGGGCGGTCGAGCCACTGAAGCTTTCTTT. It is translated as CASSLEGGRATEAFF.

This clonotype was detected a few times. The junction differs from germline at one of its ends, possibly a read error. The J gene is TRBJ2-7, the V gene TRBV11-2; D ambiguous. The CDR3 runs 11 residues. Germline V gives CDR1 SGHAT, CDR2 FQNNGV. CDR3 protein: CAGSVTYEQYF. Here the CDR3 DNA reads TGTGCCGGCAGCGTAACATACGAGCAGTACTTC.

Regarding this clonotype: A much bigger clone sits one base away, suggesting this may be a read error. The chain couples TRBV18 to TRBJ1-1; the D gene is possibly TRBD1 (5 bases). This CDR3 is 15 amino acids long. The germline CDR1 and CDR2 sequences are KGHSH and LQKENI. This CDR3 is CVSSPPRTLNTEAFF. CDR3 in DNA: TGTGTCAGCTCACCACCCAGGACACTGAACACTGAAGCTTTCTTT.

This clonotype was found a few times. V is TRBV24-1 and J is TRBJ1-2; D ambiguous. The CDR3 contains 11 residues. Trimming left V 2 bases short and J 8 bases short, with 5 bases between. Germline CDR1 KGHDR, CDR2 SFDVKD. The DNA for the CDR3 is TGTGCCACCAGTGATTGGTCCGGCTACACCTTC. Translated, it gives CATSDWSGYTF.

This clonotype was found a few times. This rearrangement joins TRBV15 to TRBJ1-4, with TRBD1 as a possible D gene (6 bases). The V gene lost 9 bases and the J gene lost 7 bases, with 15 bases spanning the gap. Germline CDR1 and CDR2: LNHNV and YYDKDF (reference sequence). CDR3 length: 13 amino acids. This CDR3 reads CATSQTGREKLFF. The CDR3 bases are TGTGCCACATCGCAGACAGGACGTGAAAAACTGTTTTTT.

This sequence joins TRBV25-1 and TRBJ1-4; 8 nucleotides align to TRBD1. Trimming removed 1 base from V and 5 bases from J; junction bases left unmatched: 15. CDR3 length: 19 amino acids. Germline-derived CDR1 and CDR2 are MGHDK and SYGVNS. The CDR3 spells CASSESGFSGGAGNEKLFF. In DNA, the CDR3 is TGTGCCAGCAGTGAATCCGGTTTTTCAGGGGGCGCGGGAAATGAAAAACTGTTTTTT.

This clonotype has a handful of counts. V gene TRBV5-8 combines with J gene TRBJ2-7; D ambiguous. Trimming left V 1 base short and J 2 bases short, with 7 bases between. Germline lookup yields CDR1 SGHTS and CDR2 YDEGEE. CDR3 size: 13 residues. CDR3: CASSLTQTYEQYF. The CDR3 nucleotides are TGTGCCAGCAGCTTGACTCAGACCTACGAGCAGTACTTC.

The table lists this clonotype with many counts. The chain combines TRBV5-8 with TRBJ1-6; a possible D gene is TRBD1 (5 bases). The CDR3 has 15 residues. Trimming cost V 2 bases and J 10 bases, with 16 bases left between them. Looked up from germline, CDR1 is SGHTS and CDR2 is YDEGEE. The CDR3 region has the DNA TGTGCCAGCAGCTTCGGTCAAGCAGGGCGCTCACCCCTCCACTTT. It translates to CASSFGQAGRSPLHF.

V gene TRBV6-2 or TRBV6-3 combines with J gene TRBJ2-2, with D possibly TRBD1 on 5 matching bases. In germline, CDR1 is MNHEY, CDR2 SVGEGT. Trimming left V 5 bases short and J 7 bases short, with 14 bases between. This CDR3 comprises 14 residues. The DNA of the CDR3 is TGTGCCAGCAGTCACAGGTATCCAGGCGGGGAGCTGTTTTTT. Translation: CASSHRYPGGELFF.

At least ten counts were recorded for this clonotype. This chain joins TRBV30 and TRBJ1-3; 9 positions agree with TRBD1. Germline CDR1 and CDR2: GTSNPN and SVGIG (reference sequence). This CDR3 spans 16 amino acids. V lost 2 bases and J lost 0; bases outside the gene matches: 5. The CDR3 loop reads CAWSWDRVGSGNTIYF. In nucleotides, the CDR3 is TGTGCCTGGAGTTGGGACAGGGTGGGCTCTGGAAACACCATATATTTT.

This clonotype was observed a handful of times. V gene TRBV14 combines with J gene TRBJ2-3; D perhaps matches TRBD2 (5 bases). Germline V lookup: CDR1 SGHDN, CDR2 FVKESK. This CDR3 spans 12 amino acids. Between the trimmed V and J ends, which lost 5 bases and 5 bases, there was a span of 8 bases. The CDR3 loop reads CASSAEGDTQYF. Here the CDR3 DNA reads TGTGCCAGCAGCGCCGAGGGAGATACGCAGTATTTT. Variable domain in full (rest from reference TRBV14 and TRBJ2-3): EAGVTQFPSHSVIEKGQTVTLRCDPISGHDNLYWYRRVMGKEIKFLLHFVKESKQDESGMPNNRFLAERTGGTYSTLKVQPAELEDSGVYFCASSAEGDTQYFGPGTRLTVL.

This chain's CDR3 is CASSQNLLWGYTF. The DNA for the CDR3 is TGCGCCAGCAGCCAAAACCTACTATGGGGCTACACCTTC. The chain couples TRBV4-1 to TRBJ1-2; D unresolved. V shed 2 bases and J shed 8 bases, with 12 bases lying between them. The length of the CDR3 is 13 residues. Germline CDR1 reads MGHRA; CDR2 reads YSYEKL.

The V call is TRBV14, the J call TRBJ2-7; 10 nucleotides agree with TRBD1. V lost 4 bases to trimming and J lost 3 bases; unmatched junction nucleotides: 6. Per the germline V gene, CDR1 is SGHDN and CDR2 is FVKESK. The CDR3 sequence is 15 residues long. This CDR3 reads CASSRTGTGDYEQYF. CDR3 DNA: TGTGCCAGCAGCCGTACCGGGACAGGGGACTACGAGCAGTACTTC.

This clonotype was seen many times. The V call is TRBV28, the J call TRBJ2-7, with 7 nucleotides matching TRBD1. Germline trimming cut 3 bases from V and 5 bases from J; bases unmatched to any gene: 4. CDR1 and CDR2 (germline): MDHEN, SYDVKM. The CDR3 contains 13 residues. The CDR3 DNA follows: TGTGCCAGCAGTTTCCGACAGGGTGACGAGCAGTACTTC. Translation gives CASSFRQGDEQYF.

This clonotype was seen at least ten times. The chain uses TRBV7-9 and TRBJ2-1; 10 bases map to TRBD2. The CDR3 totals 15 residues. The V gene's germline CDR1 is SEHNR and CDR2 FQNEAQ (reference sequence). With V trimmed by 4 bases and J by 8 bases, 8 bases remained unmatched. The chain's CDR3 is CASSSPSGSTYEQFF. CDR3 DNA sequence: TGTGCCAGCAGCTCCCCTAGCGGGAGTACCTATGAGCAGTTCTTC.